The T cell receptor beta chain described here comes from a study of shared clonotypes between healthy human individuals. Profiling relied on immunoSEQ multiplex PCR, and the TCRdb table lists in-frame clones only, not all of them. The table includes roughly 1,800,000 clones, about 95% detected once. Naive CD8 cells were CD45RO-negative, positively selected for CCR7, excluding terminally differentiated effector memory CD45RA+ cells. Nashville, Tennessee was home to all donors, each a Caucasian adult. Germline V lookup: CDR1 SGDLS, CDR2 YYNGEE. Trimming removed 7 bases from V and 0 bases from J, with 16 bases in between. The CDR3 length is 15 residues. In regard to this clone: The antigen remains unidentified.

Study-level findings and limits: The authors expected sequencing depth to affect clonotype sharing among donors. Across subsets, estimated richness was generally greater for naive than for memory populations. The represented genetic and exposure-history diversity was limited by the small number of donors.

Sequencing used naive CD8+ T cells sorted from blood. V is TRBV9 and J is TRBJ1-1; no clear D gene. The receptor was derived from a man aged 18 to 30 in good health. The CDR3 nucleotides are TGTGCCAGCGCGGTCGGGGATCACATGAACACTGAAGCTTTCTTT. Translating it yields CASAVGDHMNTEAFF.